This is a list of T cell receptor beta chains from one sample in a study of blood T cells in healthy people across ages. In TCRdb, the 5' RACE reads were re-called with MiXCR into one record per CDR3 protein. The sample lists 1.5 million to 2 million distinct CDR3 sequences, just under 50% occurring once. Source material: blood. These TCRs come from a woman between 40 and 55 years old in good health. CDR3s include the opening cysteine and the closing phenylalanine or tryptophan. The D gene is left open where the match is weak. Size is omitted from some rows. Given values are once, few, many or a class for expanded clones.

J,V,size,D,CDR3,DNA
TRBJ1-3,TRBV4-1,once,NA,CASGTRPTDSSGNTIYF,TGCGCCAGCGGCACTCGACCGACGGACAGCTCTGGAAACACCATATATTTT
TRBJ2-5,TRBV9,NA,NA,CASSVVEGGETQYF,TGTGCCAGCAGCGTAGTGGAGGGGGGAGAGACCCAGTACTTC
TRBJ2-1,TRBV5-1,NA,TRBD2,CASSLTSGAGTDVEQFF,TGCGCCAGCAGCTTAACTAGCGGGGCAGGTACTGACGTTGAGCAGTTCTTC
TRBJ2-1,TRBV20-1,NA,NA,CSARSGPSYNEQFF,TGCAGTGCTAGAAGCGGGCCCTCTTACAATGAGCAGTTCTTC
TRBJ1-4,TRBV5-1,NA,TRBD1,CASSVRQGDEKLFF,TGCGCCAGCAGCGTGAGACAGGGCGATGAAAAACTGTTTTTT
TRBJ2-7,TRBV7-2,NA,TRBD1,CASSVRTGIDEQYF,TGTGCCAGCAGCGTAAGGACAGGGATCGACGAGCAGTACTTC
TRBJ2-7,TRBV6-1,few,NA,CASSAPPTAAYEQYF,TGTGCCAGCAGTGCACCCCCGACAGCTGCCTACGAGCAGTACTTC
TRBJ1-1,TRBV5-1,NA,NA,CASSPGYQEDTEAFF,TGCGCCAGCAGCCCGGGTTATCAGGAAGACACTGAAGCTTTCTTT
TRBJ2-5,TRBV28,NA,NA,CASNVGTETQYF,TGTGCCAGCAATGTGGGCACAGAGACCCAGTACTTC
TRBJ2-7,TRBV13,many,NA,CASSLGGPPYEQYF,TGTGCCAGCAGCTTAGGAGGGCCCCCCTACGAGCAGTACTTC
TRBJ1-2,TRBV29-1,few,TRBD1,CSVFARDRERYYGYTF,TGCAGCGTCTTCGCCCGGGACAGGGAGAGGTACTATGGCTACACCTTC
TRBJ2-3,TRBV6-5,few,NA,CASSYGPRRADTQYF,TGTGCCAGCAGTTACGGACCCCGGCGGGCAGATACGCAGTATTTT
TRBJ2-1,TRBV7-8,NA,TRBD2,CASTGGASGGNYNEQFF,TGTGCCAGCACGGGCGGGGCTAGCGGGGGAAACTACAATGAGCAGTTCTTC
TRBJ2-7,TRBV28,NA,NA,CASSARGYSYEQYF,TGTGCCAGCAGCGCACGAGGATACTCCTACGAGCAGTACTTC
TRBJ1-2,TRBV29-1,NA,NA,CSVTQAVGYTF,TGCAGCGTTACCCAGGCGGTTGGCTACACCTTC
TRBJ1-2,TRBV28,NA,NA,CASSLPNGYTF,TGTGCCAGCAGTCTACCTAATGGGTACACCTTC
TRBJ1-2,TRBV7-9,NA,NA,CASSGAPRDGYTF,TGTGCCAGCAGCGGAGCGCCCAGGGATGGCTACACCTTC
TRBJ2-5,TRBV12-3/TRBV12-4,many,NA,CASSLDHQETQYF,TGTGCCAGCAGTTTAGACCACCAAGAGACCCAGTACTTC
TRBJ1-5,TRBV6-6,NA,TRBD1,CASEGGRQGSNQPQHF,TGTGCCAGCGAGGGGGGGCGACAGGGTAGCAATCAGCCCCAGCATTTT
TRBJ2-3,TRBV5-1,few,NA,CASSFNSGTDTQYF,TGCGCCAGCAGCTTCAATTCCGGCACAGATACGCAGTATTTT
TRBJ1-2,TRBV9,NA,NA,CASSASRTRSHYGYTF,TGTGCCAGCAGCGCCAGTCGGACGCGCAGCCACTATGGCTACACCTTC
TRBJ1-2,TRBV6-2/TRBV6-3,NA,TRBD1,CASSYSARGNYGYTF,TGTGCCAGCAGTTACTCGGCCAGGGGGAACTATGGCTACACCTTC
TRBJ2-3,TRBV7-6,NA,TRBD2,CASSLEQLAGGPNTQYF,TGTGCCAGCAGCTTAGAACAACTAGCGGGGGGCCCTAATACGCAGTATTTT
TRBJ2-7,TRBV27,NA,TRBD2,CASTLIGGSSYEQYF,TGTGCCAGCACTCTCATCGGGGGGTCCTCCTACGAGCAGTACTTC
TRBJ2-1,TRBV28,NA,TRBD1,CASLLQGNNEQFF,TGTGCCAGTTTACTACAGGGGAACAATGAGCAGTTCTTC
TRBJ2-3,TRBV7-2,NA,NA,CASSLAIGSTDTRYF,TGTGCCAGCAGCTTAGCAATAGGTAGCACAGATACGCGGTATTTT
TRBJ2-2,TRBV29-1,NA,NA,CSVAGHLNTGELFF,TGCAGCGTTGCGGGACACCTGAACACCGGGGAGCTGTTTTTT
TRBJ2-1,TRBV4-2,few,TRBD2,CASSHLGLAGDYNEQFF,TGTGCCAGCAGCCACCTGGGACTAGCGGGGGATTACAATGAGCAGTTCTTC
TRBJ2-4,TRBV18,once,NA,CASSPIGSNIQYF,TGTGCCAGCTCACCTATTGGGTCCAACATTCAGTACTTC
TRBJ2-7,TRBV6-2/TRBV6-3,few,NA,CASSYWDGPSYEQYF,TGTGCCAGCAGTTACTGGGACGGACCATCCTACGAGCAGTACTTC
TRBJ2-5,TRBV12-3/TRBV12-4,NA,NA,CASGGGFETQYF,TGTGCCAGCGGTGGGGGATTTGAGACCCAGTACTTC
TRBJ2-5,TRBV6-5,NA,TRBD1,CASSPNPQGATETQYF,TGTGCCAGCAGCCCAAACCCCCAGGGGGCGACGGAGACCCAGTACTTC
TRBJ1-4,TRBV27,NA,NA,CASGRVRDEKLFF,TGTGCCAGCGGCAGGGTGAGGGATGAAAAACTGTTTTTT
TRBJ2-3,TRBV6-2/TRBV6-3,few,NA,CASSRDVTDTQYF,TGTGCCAGCAGCCGCGACGTCACAGATACGCAGTATTTT
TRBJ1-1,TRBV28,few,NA,CASSIGTARTEAFF,TGTGCCAGCAGTATAGGGACCGCCCGGACTGAAGCTTTCTTT
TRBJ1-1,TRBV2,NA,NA,CADRDSGGTEAFF,TGTGCCGATCGGGACTCCGGAGGCACTGAAGCTTTCTTT
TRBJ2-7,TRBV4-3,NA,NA,CASSQARGGGSHEQYF,TGCGCCAGCAGCCAGGCGAGGGGTGGGGGAAGCCACGAGCAGTACTTC
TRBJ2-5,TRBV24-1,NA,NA,CATIKSPGLALLYQETQYF,TGTGCCACCATTAAATCTCCAGGACTCGCTTTGTTGTACCAAGAGACCCAGTACTTC
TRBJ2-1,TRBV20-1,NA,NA,CSARVTSHNEQFF,TGCAGTGCTAGAGTAACTAGCCACAATGAGCAGTTCTTC
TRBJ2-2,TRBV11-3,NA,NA,CASSLDQTGELFF,TGTGCCAGCAGCTTAGATCAGACCGGGGAGCTGTTTTTT
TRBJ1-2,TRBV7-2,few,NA,CASSLDWGLQNGYTF,TGTGCCAGCAGCTTAGATTGGGGGTTACAGAATGGCTACACCTTC
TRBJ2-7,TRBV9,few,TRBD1,CASSVRDRATEQYF,TGTGCCAGCAGCGTAAGAGACAGGGCTACTGAGCAGTACTTC
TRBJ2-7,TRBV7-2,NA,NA,CASSPSLPFYEQYF,TGTGCCAGCAGCCCGAGTCTTCCCTTCTACGAGCAGTACTTC
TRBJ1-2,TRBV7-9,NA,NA,CASSPPPGYGYTF,TGTGCCAGCAGCCCTCCCCCCGGTTATGGCTACACCTTC
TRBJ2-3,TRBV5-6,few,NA,CASSLLQATDTQYF,TGTGCCAGCAGCTTGCTTCAGGCCACAGATACGCAGTATTTT
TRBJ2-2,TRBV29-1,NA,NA,CSVVGTGELFF,TGCAGCGTTGTAGGGACCGGGGAGCTGTTTTTT
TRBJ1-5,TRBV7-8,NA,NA,CASSKDQAPQHF,TGTGCCAGCAGCAAAGACCAAGCACCTCAGCATTTT
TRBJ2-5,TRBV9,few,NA,CASSSSSPETQYF,TGTGCCAGCAGCTCCAGCTCCCCGGAGACCCAGTACTTC
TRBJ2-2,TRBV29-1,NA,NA,CSVEEGRPGELFF,TGCAGCGTTGAAGAGGGGCGGCCCGGGGAGCTGTTTTTT
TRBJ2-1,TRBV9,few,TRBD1,CASSEEEAGGNNEQFF,TGTGCCAGCAGCGAGGAGGAGGCAGGGGGTAACAATGAGCAGTTCTTC
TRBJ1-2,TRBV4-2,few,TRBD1,CASSQNRGSNYGYTF,TGTGCCAGCAGCCAGAACAGGGGGTCTAACTATGGCTACACCTTC
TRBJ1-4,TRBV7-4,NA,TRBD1,CASSLPCRGSTNEKLFF,TGTGCCAGCAGCTTACCTTGCAGGGGGTCAACTAATGAAAAACTGTTTTTT
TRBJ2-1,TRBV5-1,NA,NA,CASSTGTGSYNEQFF,TGCGCCAGCAGCACCGGGACGGGGTCCTACAATGAGCAGTTCTTC
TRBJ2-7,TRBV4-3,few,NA,CASSQAGSSLSEQYF,TGCGCCAGCAGCCAAGCGGGGTCCTCCCTCTCCGAGCAGTACTTC
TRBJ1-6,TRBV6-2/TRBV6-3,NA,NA,CASSYASGNNSPLHF,TGTGCCAGCAGCTACGCGTCGGGTAATAATTCACCCCTCCACTTT